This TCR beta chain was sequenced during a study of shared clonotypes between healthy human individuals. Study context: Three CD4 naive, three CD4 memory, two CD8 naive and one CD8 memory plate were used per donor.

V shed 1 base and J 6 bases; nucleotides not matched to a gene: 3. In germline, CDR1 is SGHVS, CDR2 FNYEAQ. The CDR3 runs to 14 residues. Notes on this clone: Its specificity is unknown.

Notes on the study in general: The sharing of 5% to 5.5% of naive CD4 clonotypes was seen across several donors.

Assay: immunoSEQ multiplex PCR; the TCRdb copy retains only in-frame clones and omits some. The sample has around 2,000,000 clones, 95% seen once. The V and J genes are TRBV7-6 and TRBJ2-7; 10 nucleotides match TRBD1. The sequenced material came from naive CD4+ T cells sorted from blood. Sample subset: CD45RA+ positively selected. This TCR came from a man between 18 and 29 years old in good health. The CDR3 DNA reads TGTGCCAGCAGCTTAGGACAGGGGGCGGGCGAGCAGTACTTC. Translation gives CASSLGQGAGEQYF.